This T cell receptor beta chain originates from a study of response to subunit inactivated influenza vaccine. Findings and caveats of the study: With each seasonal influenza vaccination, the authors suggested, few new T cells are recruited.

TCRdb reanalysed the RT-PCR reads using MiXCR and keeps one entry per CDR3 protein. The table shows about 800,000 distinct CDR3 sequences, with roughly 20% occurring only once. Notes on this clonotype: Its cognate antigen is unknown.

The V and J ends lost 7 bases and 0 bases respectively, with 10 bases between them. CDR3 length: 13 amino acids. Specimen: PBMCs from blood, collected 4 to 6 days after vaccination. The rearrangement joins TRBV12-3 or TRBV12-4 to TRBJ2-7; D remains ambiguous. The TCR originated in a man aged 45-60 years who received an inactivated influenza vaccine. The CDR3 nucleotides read TGTGCCAGCACCATAGATAGCTCCTACGAGCAGTACTTC. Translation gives CASTIDSSYEQYF.